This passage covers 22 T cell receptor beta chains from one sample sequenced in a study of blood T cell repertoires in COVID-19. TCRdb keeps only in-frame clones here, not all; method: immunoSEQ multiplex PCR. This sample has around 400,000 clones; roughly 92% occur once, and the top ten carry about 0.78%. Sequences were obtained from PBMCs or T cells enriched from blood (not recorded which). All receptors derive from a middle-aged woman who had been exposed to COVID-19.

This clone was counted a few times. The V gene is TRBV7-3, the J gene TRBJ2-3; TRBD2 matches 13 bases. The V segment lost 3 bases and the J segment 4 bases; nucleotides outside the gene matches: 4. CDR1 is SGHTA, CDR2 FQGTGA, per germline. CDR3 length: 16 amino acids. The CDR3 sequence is CASSFPTSGGADTQYF. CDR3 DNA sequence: TGTGCCAGCAGCTTCCCCACTAGCGGGGGGGCAGATACGCAGTATTTT.

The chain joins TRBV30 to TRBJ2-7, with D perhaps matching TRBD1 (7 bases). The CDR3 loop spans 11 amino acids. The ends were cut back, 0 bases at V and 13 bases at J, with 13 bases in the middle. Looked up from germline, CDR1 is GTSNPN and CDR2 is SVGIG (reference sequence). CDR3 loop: CAWSVRGDSYF. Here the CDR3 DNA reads TGTGCCTGGAGTGTAAGGGGGGACAGTTACTTC. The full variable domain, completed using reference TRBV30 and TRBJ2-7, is SQTIHQWPATLVQPVGSPLSLECTVEGTSNPNLYWYRQAAGRGLQLLFYSVGIGQISSEVPQNLSASRPQDRQFILSSKKLLLSDSGFYLCAWSVRGDSYFGPGTRLTVT.

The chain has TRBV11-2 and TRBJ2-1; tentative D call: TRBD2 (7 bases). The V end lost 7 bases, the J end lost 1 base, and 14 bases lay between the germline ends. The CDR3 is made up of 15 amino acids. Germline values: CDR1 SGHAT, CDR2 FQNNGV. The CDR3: CASTPGGSSYNEQFF. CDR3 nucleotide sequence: TGTGCCAGCACCCCGGGGGGCAGTTCCTACAATGAGCAGTTCTTC.

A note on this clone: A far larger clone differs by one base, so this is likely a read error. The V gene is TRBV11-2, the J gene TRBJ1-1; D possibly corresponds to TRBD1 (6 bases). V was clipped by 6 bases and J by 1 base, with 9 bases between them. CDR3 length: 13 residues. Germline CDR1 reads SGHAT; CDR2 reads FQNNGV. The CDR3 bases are TGTGCCAGCAGTCAGACAGGGAACACTGAAGCTTTCTTT. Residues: CASSQTGNTEAFF. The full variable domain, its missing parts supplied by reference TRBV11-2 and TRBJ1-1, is EAGVAQSPRYKIIEKRQSVAFWCNPISGHATLYWYQQILGQGPKLLIQFQNNGVVDDSQLPKDRFSAERLKGVDSTLKIQPAKLEDSAVYLCASSQTGNTEAFFGQGTRLTVV.

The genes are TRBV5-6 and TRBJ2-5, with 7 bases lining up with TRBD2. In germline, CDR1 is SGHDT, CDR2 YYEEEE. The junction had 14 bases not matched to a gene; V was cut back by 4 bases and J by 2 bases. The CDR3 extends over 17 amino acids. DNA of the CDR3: TGTGCCAGCAGCCGGGGGGAGACTCGAAGACGGCAAGAGACCCAGTACTTC. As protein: CASSRGETRRRQETQYF.

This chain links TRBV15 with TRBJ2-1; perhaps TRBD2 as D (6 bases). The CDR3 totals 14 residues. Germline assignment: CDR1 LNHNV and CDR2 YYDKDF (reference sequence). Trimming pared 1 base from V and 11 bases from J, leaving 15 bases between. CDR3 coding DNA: TGTGCCACCAGCAGAGGAATGGGCCGGGGGAAGCAGTTCTTC. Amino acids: CATSRGMGRGKQFF.

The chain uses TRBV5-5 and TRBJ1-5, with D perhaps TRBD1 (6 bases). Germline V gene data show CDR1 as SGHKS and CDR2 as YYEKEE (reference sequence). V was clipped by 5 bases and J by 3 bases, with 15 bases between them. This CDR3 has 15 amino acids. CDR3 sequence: CASSPGELANQPQHF. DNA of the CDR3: TGTGCCAGCAGTCCAGGGGAATTGGCCAATCAGCCCCAGCATTTT.

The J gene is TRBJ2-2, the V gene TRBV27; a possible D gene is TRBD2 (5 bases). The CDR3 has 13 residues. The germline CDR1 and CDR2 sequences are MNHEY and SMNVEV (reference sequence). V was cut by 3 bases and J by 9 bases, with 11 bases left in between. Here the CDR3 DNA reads TGTGCCAGCAGTTTCGCGGGTTACTGGGAGCTGTTTTTT. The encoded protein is CASSFAGYWELFF.

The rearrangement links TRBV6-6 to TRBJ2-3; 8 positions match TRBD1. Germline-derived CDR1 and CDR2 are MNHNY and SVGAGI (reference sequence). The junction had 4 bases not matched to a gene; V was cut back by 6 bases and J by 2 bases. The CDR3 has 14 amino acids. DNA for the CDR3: TGTGCCAGCAGCCCGACAGGGGTCACAGATACGCAGTATTTT. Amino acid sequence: CASSPTGVTDTQYF.

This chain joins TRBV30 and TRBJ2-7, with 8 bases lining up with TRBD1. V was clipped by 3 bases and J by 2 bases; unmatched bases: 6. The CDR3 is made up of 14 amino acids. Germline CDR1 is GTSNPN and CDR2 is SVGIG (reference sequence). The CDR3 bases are TGTGCCTGGAGCCGACAGGGGAAGGCCTACGAGCAGTACTTC. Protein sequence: CAWSRQGKAYEQYF.

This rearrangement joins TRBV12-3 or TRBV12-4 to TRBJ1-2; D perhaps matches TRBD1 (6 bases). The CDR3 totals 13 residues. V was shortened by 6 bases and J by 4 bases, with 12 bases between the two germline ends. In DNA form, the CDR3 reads TGTGCCAGCAGGGGGGACATTTCCTATGGCTACACCTTC. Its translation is CASRGDISYGYTF.

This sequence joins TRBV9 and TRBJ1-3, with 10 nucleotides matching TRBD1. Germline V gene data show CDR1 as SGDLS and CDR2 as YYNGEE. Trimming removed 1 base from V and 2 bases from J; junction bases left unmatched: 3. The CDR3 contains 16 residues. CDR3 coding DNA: TGTGCCAGCAGCGTAACTGACAGGGGGCCTGGAAACACCATATATTTT. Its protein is CASSVTDRGPGNTIYF.

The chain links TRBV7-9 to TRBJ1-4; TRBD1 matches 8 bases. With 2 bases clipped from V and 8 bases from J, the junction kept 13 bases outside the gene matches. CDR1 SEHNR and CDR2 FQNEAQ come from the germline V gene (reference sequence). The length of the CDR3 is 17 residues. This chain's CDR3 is CASSLPIGQGTGEKLFF. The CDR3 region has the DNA TGTGCCAGCAGCTTACCTATCGGACAGGGAACGGGCGAAAAACTGTTTTTT.

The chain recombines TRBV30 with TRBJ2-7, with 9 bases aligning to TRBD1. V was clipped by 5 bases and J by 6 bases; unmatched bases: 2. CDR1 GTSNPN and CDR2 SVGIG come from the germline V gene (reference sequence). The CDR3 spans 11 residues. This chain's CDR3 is CAWADRGEQYF. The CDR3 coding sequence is TGTGCCTGGGCGGACAGGGGCGAGCAGTACTTC.

For the CDR3, the DNA is TGCAGCGTTGTTCCGCGGAAGCGCGCCCAAGAGACCCAGTACTTC. This codes for CSVVPRKRAQETQYF. The V call is TRBV29-1, the J call TRBJ2-5; no clear D gene. Germline V gene lookup returns CDR1 SQVTM and CDR2 ANQGSEA. CDR3 length: 15 amino acids. The V end lost 4 bases, the J end lost 1 base, and 16 bases lay between the germline ends. The full variable domain, in which reference TRBV29-1 and TRBJ2-5 provide the parts outside the CDR3, is SAVISQKPSRDICQRGTSLTIQCQVDSQVTMMFWYRQQPGQSLTLIATANQGSEATYESGFVIDKFPISRPNLTFSTLTVSNMSPEDSSIYLCSVVPRKRAQETQYFGPGTRLLVL.

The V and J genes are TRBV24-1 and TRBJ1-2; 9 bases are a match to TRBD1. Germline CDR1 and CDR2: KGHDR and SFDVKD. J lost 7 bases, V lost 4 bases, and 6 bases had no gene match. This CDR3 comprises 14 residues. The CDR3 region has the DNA TGTGCCACCAGTGACCGGGACAGGGATCGTGGCTACACCTTC. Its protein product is CATSDRDRDRGYTF.

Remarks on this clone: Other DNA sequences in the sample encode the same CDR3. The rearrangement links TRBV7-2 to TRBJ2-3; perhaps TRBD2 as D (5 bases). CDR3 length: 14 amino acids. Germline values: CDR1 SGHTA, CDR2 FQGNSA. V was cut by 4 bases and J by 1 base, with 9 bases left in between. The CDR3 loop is CASSSSGGTDTQYF. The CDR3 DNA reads TGTGCCAGCAGCTCGTCCGGGGGCACAGATACGCAGTATTTT.

In DNA form, the CDR3 reads TGTGCCACCAGCAGAGAGTCAGGGGAGTATGGCTACACCTTC. Translated: CATSRESGEYGYTF. The gene calls are TRBV15 and TRBJ1-2; TRBD1 is a possible D gene (6 bases). V lost 0 bases to trimming and J lost 5 bases, with 10 bases between them. This CDR3 comprises 14 residues. Germline-derived CDR1 and CDR2 are LNHNV and YYDKDF (reference sequence). The whole variable domain, filled in from reference TRBV15 and TRBJ1-2, reads DAMVIQNPRYQVTQFGKPVTLSCSQTLNHNVMYWYQQKSSQAPKLLFHYYDKDFNNEADTPDNFQSRRPNTSFCFLDIRSPGLGDTAMYLCATSRESGEYGYTFGSGTRLTVV.

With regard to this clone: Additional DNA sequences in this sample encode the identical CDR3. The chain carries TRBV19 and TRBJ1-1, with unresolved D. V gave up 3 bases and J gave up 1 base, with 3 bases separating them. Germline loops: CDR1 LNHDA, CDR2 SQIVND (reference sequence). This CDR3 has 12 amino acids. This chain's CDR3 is CASSIRNTEAFF. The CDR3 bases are TGTGCCAGTAGTATCAGGAACACTGAAGCTTTCTTT.

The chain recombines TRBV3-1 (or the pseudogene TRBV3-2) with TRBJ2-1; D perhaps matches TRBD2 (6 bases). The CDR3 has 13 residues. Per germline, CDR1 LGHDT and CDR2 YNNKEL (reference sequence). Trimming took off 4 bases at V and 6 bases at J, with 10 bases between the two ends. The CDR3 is CASSLGTPNEQFF. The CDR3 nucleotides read TGTGCCAGCAGCCTAGGGACTCCCAATGAGCAGTTCTTC.

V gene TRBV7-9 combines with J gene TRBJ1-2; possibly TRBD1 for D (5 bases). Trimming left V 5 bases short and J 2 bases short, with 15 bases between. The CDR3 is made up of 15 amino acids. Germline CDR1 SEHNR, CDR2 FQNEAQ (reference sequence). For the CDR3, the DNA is TGTGCCAGCAGCAAGACAGACCTGGGGAACTATGGCTACACCTTC. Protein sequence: CASSKTDLGNYGYTF.

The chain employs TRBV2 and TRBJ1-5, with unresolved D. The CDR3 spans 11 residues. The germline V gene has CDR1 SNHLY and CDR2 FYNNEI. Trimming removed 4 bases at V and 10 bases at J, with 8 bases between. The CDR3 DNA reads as TGTGCCAGCAGTGCCGGGGTACCCCAGCATTTT. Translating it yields CASSAGVPQHF.